This T cell receptor (beta chain) stems from a study of PD-L1 blockade in urothelial cancer. About the research overall: Analysis of blood occurred 3 weeks (second dose) and 6 weeks after treatment start. A median approximately 150,000 T cells were found in blood samples. Study results and limitations: TCR clonality was measured in pretreatment peripheral blood. Clonality below the median predicted better survival. More expansion of tumor-associated blood clones, seen at 3 weeks, marked durable-benefit patients.

Time point reported: pretreatment peripheral blood. Profiling relied on immunoSEQ multiplex PCR, and the TCRdb table lists in-frame clones only, not all of them. Of approximately 48,000 clones listed, 87% were seen once; the top ten hold over 12%. About this clone: As yet, its antigen is unknown.

The germline V gene encodes CDR1 SQVTM and CDR2 ANQGSEA. Trimming took 3 bases from V and 4 from J; bases not matched to a gene: 5. The CDR3 length is 13 residues. The source material was PBMCs, sampled around atezolizumab (anti-PD-L1) treatment. This rearrangement joins TRBV29-1 to TRBJ2-7; 8 bases fit TRBD1. The receptor was derived from a woman in her fifties or sixties with urothelial cancer. CDR3 in amino acids: CSVDLTGGYEQYF. The CDR3 DNA is TGCAGCGTTGATCTTACAGGGGGATACGAGCAGTACTTC.